A selection of T cell receptor beta chains follows, all from one sample in a study of neurological immune-mediated disorders. TCRdb fed the 5' RACE reads into MiXCR, producing one record per CDR3 protein. This sample has 31,000 or so distinct CDR3 sequences; about 1.6% occur once, and the top ten carry about 10%. The sequenced material came from PBMCs. These receptor sequences come from a woman aged 25 to 39 with multiple sclerosis. CDR3s include the opening cysteine and the closing phenylalanine or tryptophan. The order of the fields is clone size, CDR3 length, V gene, D gene, J gene, CDR3 DNA, CDR3 protein. A D gene is named only where the DNA matches it firmly. Each size is how often the clone was seen (once, few, many) or a class if it is expanded.

many,15,TRBV7-9,TRBD2,TRBJ2-1,TGTGCCAGCAGCTTGACGCGGGGGGGAGGCGATGAGCAGTTCTTC,CASSLTRGGGDEQFF
many,12,TRBV29-1,.,TRBJ2-7,TGCAGCGTAGGAAAGAGAAACTACGAGCAGTACTTC,CSVGKRNYEQYF
many,15,TRBV20-1,TRBD1,TRBJ1-2,TGCAGTGCTGGTGATACAGGGGGCTTAGGGTATGGCTACACCTTC,CSAGDTGGLGYGYTF
many,14,TRBV5-1,.,TRBJ2-2,TGCGCCAGCAGCTGGGGGGGCAACACCGGGGAGCTGTTTTTT,CASSWGGNTGELFF
many,17,TRBV3-1,TRBD1,TRBJ2-7,TGTGCCAGCAGCCGCAAGGGGACAGGGGCTAGCTCCTACGAGCAGTACTTC,CASSRKGTGASSYEQYF
many,15,TRBV12-3/TRBV12-4,.,TRBJ1-5,TGTGCCAGTTCGACAGGCGATTATAGCAATCAGCCCCAGCATTTT,CASSTGDYSNQPQHF
many,16,TRBV4-3,.,TRBJ2-7,TGCGCCAGCAGCCAAGATTTAGCCGGACCACCCTACGAGCAGTACTTC,CASSQDLAGPPYEQYF
many,15,TRBV6-6,.,TRBJ1-1,TGTGCCAGCAGTTACCGACAGAAAATGAACACTGAAGCTTTCTTT,CASSYRQKMNTEAFF
many,12,TRBV7-6,.,TRBJ1-1,TGTGCCAGCAGCTTTCTGGGGACTGAAGCTTTCTTT,CASSFLGTEAFF
many,16,TRBV4-3,TRBD2,TRBJ2-3,TGCGCCAGCAGCCAAGATTTCAGAGCGGGGGGAGATACGCAGTATTTT,CASSQDFRAGGDTQYF
many,16,TRBV5-1,TRBD2,TRBJ2-1,TGCGCCAGCAGTTCCGGACTAGCGGGGGTGTTGAATGAGCAGTTCTTC,CASSSGLAGVLNEQFF
many,14,TRBV5-1,.,TRBJ2-1,TGCGCCAGCAGCCCGCCCGGGTCATACAATGAGCAGTTCTTC,CASSPPGSYNEQFF
many,13,TRBV6-5,.,TRBJ2-1,TGTGCCAGCAGATCTCCACTCGTCAATGAGCAGTTCTTC,CASRSPLVNEQFF
many,12,TRBV20-1,.,TRBJ1-4,TGCAGTGCGAGAGGGCCGAATGAAAAACTGTTTTTT,CSARGPNEKLFF
many,14,TRBV7-9,.,TRBJ2-7,TGTGCCAGCAGCTTAAAGGGGCTCGCCTACGAGCAGTACTTC,CASSLKGLAYEQYF
many,13,TRBV5-6,TRBD1,TRBJ2-7,TGTGCCAGCAGCAACACAGGGGGGTACGAGCAGTACTTC,CASSNTGGYEQYF
many,16,TRBV7-2,.,TRBJ2-2,TGTGCCAGCAGCTTAGTGAGAGGCCCTTTAGGCGGGGAGCTGTTTTTT,CASSLVRGPLGGELFF
many,16,TRBV12-3/TRBV12-4,TRBD1,TRBJ2-6,TGTGCCAGCACCAGACAGGGGGCTGCCGGGGCCAACGTCCTGACTTTC,CASTRQGAAGANVLTF
many,16,TRBV5-5,.,TRBJ2-1,TGTGCCAGCAGCTTGGAGGCGCTCGTTTGGGGAAATGAGCAGTTCTTC,CASSLEALVWGNEQFF
many,14,TRBV9,TRBD1,TRBJ1-3,TGTGCCAGCAGCGGACAGGGCCTTGGAAACACCATATATTTT,CASSGQGLGNTIYF
many,14,TRBV6-1,.,TRBJ2-7,TGTGCCAGCAATCAACCGTACCCTAACTACGAGCAGTACTTC,CASNQPYPNYEQYF
many,14,TRBV20-1,.,TRBJ2-7,TGCAGTGCTAGGCCTCCGGGGGACTCCTACGAGCAGTACTTC,CSARPPGDSYEQYF
many,14,TRBV7-2,TRBD1,TRBJ2-7,TGTGCCAGCAGCTTAGCGACAGGGGCCTACGAGCAGTACTTC,CASSLATGAYEQYF
many,12,TRBV20-1,.,TRBJ2-7,TGCAGTGCTAGCGGGAAGACCTACGAGCAGTACTTC,CSASGKTYEQYF
many,15,TRBV20-1,TRBD2,TRBJ2-3,TGCAGTGCTAGCCAACTAGCGGGGGATACAGATACGCAGTATTTT,CSASQLAGDTDTQYF
many,16,TRBV9,.,TRBJ2-7,TGTGCCAGCAGCGCCGGTTCAAACCCCTCGACGGCCGAGCAGTACTTC,CASSAGSNPSTAEQYF
many,16,TRBV15,TRBD2,TRBJ2-3,TGTGCCACCAGCAGAGGGACTAGCGGGAACACAGATACGCAGTATTTT,CATSRGTSGNTDTQYF
many,11,TRBV29-1,.,TRBJ2-1,TGCATCACATCCACGGCGGCTGAGCAGTTCTTC,CITSTAAEQFF
many,16,TRBV4-3,.,TRBJ2-6,TGCGCCAGCAGCCAAGATAGGTTTTCTGGGGCCAACGTCCTGACTTTC,CASSQDRFSGANVLTF
many,15,TRBV5-5,TRBD2,TRBJ2-5,TGTGCCAGCAGCTCGATAGCGGGGGGGCAGGCGACCCAGTACTTC,CASSSIAGGQATQYF
many,13,TRBV19,TRBD1,TRBJ1-2,TGTGCCAGTAGACAAGACAGGGGGCGAGGCTACACCTTC,CASRQDRGRGYTF
many,14,TRBV7-8,.,TRBJ2-7,TGTGCCAGCAGCGGCCAGGCTTTGGGGGACGAGCAGTACTTC,CASSGQALGDEQYF